Detailed here is one T cell receptor (beta chain). This record belongs to a study of blood T cell repertoires in COVID-19. Participant reports of clinical history set cohort assignment. Methods used by the authors: Estimation of nucleated cell counts relied on the amplification of reference gene primers. Only in-frame clones appear in the TCRdb table, and some are missing; sequencing was by immunoSEQ multiplex PCR. That table is the source of V, J and clone size, and D and trimming were worked out from the DNA. The sample holds about 180,000 clones, around four fifths seen once. Germline loops: CDR1 MNHEY, CDR2 SMNVEV (reference sequence). This CDR3 is built from 14 residues. The germline V and J ends were trimmed by 2 bases and 2 bases, with 9 bases remaining between them.

Sequencing used PBMCs or T cells enriched from blood (not recorded which). This sequence joins TRBV27 and TRBJ1-2; D is unclear. This TCR was sampled from a woman aged 50 to 60 who had recovered from COVID-19. The CDR3 DNA sequence: TGTGCCAGCAGTTTAGCGGCGGCCAACTATGGCTACACCTTC. Protein: CASSLAAANYGYTF.